Following are 21 T cell receptor beta chains from one sample sequenced in a study of blood T cell repertoires in COVID-19. Using immunoSEQ multiplex PCR, the repertoire was profiled, and TCRdb retains in-frame clones only, with some absent. The repertoire has 150,000 or so clones, approximately 84% of them found once; the top ten carry around 12%. The sample comprised PBMCs or T cells enriched from blood (not recorded which). These receptors originate from a man in his forties or fifties who had recovered from COVID-19.

The V call is TRBV7-2, the J call TRBJ1-6, with 11 nucleotides matching TRBD1. V was pared by 5 bases and J by 14 bases, with 14 bases of the junction left unmatched. Germline CDR1 SGHTA, CDR2 FQGNSA. The CDR3 is made up of 16 amino acids. CDR3 DNA: TGTGCCAGCAGCGAACCGACCCCCGGGACAGGGGGAACCCTCCACTTT. The encoded protein is CASSEPTPGTGGTLHF.

CDR3 loop: CASSFWPIDYGYTF. The CDR3 coding sequence is TGTGCCAGCAGCTTCTGGCCCATCGACTATGGCTACACCTTC. V usage is TRBV7-9 and J usage is TRBJ1-2; D unresolved. Between the trimmed V and J ends, which lost 3 bases and 3 bases, there was a span of 11 bases. This CDR3 region has 14 residues. Per the germline V gene, CDR1 is SEHNR and CDR2 is FQNEAQ (reference sequence).

The gene calls are TRBV13 and TRBJ2-1; 15 bases line up with TRBD2. The junction had 10 bases not matched to a gene; V was cut back by 5 bases and J by 2 bases. This CDR3 region has 19 residues. CDR1 PRHDT and CDR2 FYEKMQ come from the germline V gene (reference sequence). The CDR3 DNA follows: TGTGCCAGCAGCCGCACTTCCGGGACTAGCGGGGGGACCTACAATGAGCAGTTCTTC. Its translation is CASSRTSGTSGGTYNEQFF.

The chain joins TRBV7-9 to TRBJ2-5; weak D call: TRBD1 (6 bases). This CDR3 region has 14 residues. The V end lost 5 bases, the J end lost 5 bases, and 15 bases lay between the germline ends. Germline V lookup: CDR1 SEHNR, CDR2 FQNEAQ (reference sequence). The CDR3 here is CASSPTGPSETQYF. In DNA, the CDR3 is TGTGCCAGCAGCCCTACAGGGCCGTCGGAGACCCAGTACTTC.

This sequence joins TRBV5-4 and TRBJ2-3, with 14 nucleotides matching TRBD2. The CDR3 is made up of 14 amino acids. From germline, CDR1 is SGHNT and CDR2 YYREEE (reference sequence). After removal of 4 bases from V and 5 bases from J, the junction contained 0 bases not matched to a gene. The CDR3 DNA sequence: TGTGCCAGCAGCGGACTAGCGGGGGGAGATACGCAGTATTTT. It translates to CASSGLAGGDTQYF.

The rearrangement links TRBV27 to TRBJ2-1; 9 nucleotides line up with TRBD2. CDR1 MNHEY and CDR2 SMNVEV come from the germline V gene (reference sequence). The CDR3 runs to 15 residues. J gave up 7 bases and V 2 bases, and 6 bases lay outside the gene matches. CDR3 in DNA: TGTGCCAGCAGTTTAGGCGCGGGGGGGCTGAATGAGCAGTTCTTC. It specifies CASSLGAGGLNEQFF.

This chain joins TRBV5-1 and TRBJ2-7; D uncertain. This CDR3 comprises 12 residues. Germline CDR1 SGHRS, CDR2 YFSETQ. Trimming took 0 bases from V and 4 from J, leaving 5 bases between them. The CDR3 region is CASSLDMYEQYF. CDR3 DNA: TGCGCCAGCAGCTTGGATATGTACGAGCAGTACTTC. The full variable domain, completed using reference TRBV5-1 and TRBJ2-7, is KAGVTQTPRYLIKTRGQQVTLSCSPISGHRSVSWYQQTPGQGLQFLFEYFSETQRNKGNFPGRFSGRQFSNSRSEMNVSTLELGDSALYLCASSLDMYEQYFGPGTRLTVT.

This chain joins TRBV29-1 and TRBJ1-1; 8 bases map to TRBD1. The CDR3 runs 11 residues. Germline loops: CDR1 SQVTM, CDR2 ANQGSEA. V trimming: 7 bases; J trimming: 6 bases; junction bases outside the gene matches: 4. The CDR3 reads CSGTGGPEAFF. CDR3 in DNA: TGCAGCGGAACAGGGGGGCCTGAAGCTTTCTTT.

The chain recombines TRBV28 with TRBJ2-6, with TRBD1 identical over 7 bases. J gave up 0 bases and V 4 bases, and 12 bases lay outside the gene matches. Per germline, CDR1 MDHEN and CDR2 SYDVKM. This CDR3 is 19 amino acids long. The CDR3, as DNA: TGTGCCAGCAGTTCCTACCCGGGGACAGTCATCTCTGGGGCCAACGTCCTGACTTTC. This gives the protein CASSSYPGTVISGANVLTF.

J is TRBJ1-2 and V is TRBV29-1, with 8 bases aligning to TRBD1. The V gene's germline CDR1 is SQVTM and CDR2 ANQGSEA. CDR3 length: 16 amino acids. V shed 6 bases, J shed 3 bases, and the junction held 15 bases outside the gene matches. The CDR3 bases are TGCAGCGTCACAACAGGGGGACGGTGGGGCGACTATGGCTACACCTTC. It specifies CSVTTGGRWGDYGYTF.

This clone was seen a single time. This chain connects TRBV28 to TRBJ2-2; the D gene is possibly TRBD1 (6 bases). The CDR3 loop spans 14 amino acids. The germline V gene has CDR1 MDHEN and CDR2 SYDVKM. V dropped 3 bases and J dropped 3 bases, with 8 bases sitting between them. The CDR3: CASSFEGDTGELFF. DNA of the CDR3: TGTGCCAGCAGTTTTGAGGGGGACACCGGGGAGCTGTTTTTT.

V usage is TRBV7-2 and J usage is TRBJ2-2; 11 nucleotides align to TRBD2. Germline V CDR1 and CDR2: SGHTA, FQGNSA. This CDR3 spans 16 amino acids. The ends lost 0 bases at V and 4 bases at J; junction bases unmatched: 1. As DNA, the CDR3 is TGTGCCAGCAGCTTAGCTAGCGGGGGGGGCACCGGGGAGCTGTTTTTT. Its protein is CASSLASGGGTGELFF.

This chain uses TRBV19 with TRBJ1-5; 10 positions agree with TRBD1. The trim removed 9 bases at V and 0 bases at J, leaving 11 bases unmatched. CDR3 size: 17 residues. Germline V gene data show CDR1 as LNHDA and CDR2 as SQIVND (reference sequence). CDR3 residues: CASRMDRGSYSNQPQHF. The CDR3 nucleotides are TGTGCCAGCCGAATGGACAGGGGGTCTTATAGCAATCAGCCCCAGCATTTT.

The gene calls are TRBV14 and TRBJ1-2; a weak D match, TRBD1 (5 bases). The CDR3 extends over 11 amino acids. Germline V gene data show CDR1 as SGHDN and CDR2 as FVKESK. V lost 9 bases and J lost 7, with 12 bases in between. The CDR3: CASGAGLGYTF. The CDR3, as DNA: TGTGCCAGTGGGGCCGGGCTTGGCTACACCTTC. Complete variable domain (other parts from reference TRBV14 and TRBJ1-2): EAGVTQFPSHSVIEKGQTVTLRCDPISGHDNLYWYRRVMGKEIKFLLHFVKESKQDESGMPNNRFLAERTGGTYSTLKVQPAELEDSGVYFCASGAGLGYTFGSGTRLTVV.

The chain uses TRBV4-2 and TRBJ1-2; tentatively, D is TRBD1 (6 bases). The CDR3 runs 14 residues. Between the trimmed V and J ends, which lost 6 bases and 3 bases, there was a span of 14 bases. Germline values: CDR1 LGHNA, CDR2 YNFKEQ. DNA of the CDR3: TGTGCCAGCAGTCATGGACAGCCTCACTATGGCTACACCTTC. Translating gives CASSHGQPHYGYTF.

V gene TRBV2 combines with J gene TRBJ2-3; the match to TRBD1 covers 10 bases. From germline, CDR1 is SNHLY and CDR2 FYNNEI. CDR3 length: 15 residues. V was pared by 3 bases and J by 5 bases, with 5 bases of the junction left unmatched. As DNA, the CDR3 is TGTGCCAGCAGTGAGGGGGGACAGGGGAGAGATACGCAGTATTTT. Its protein product is CASSEGGQGRDTQYF. Based on the CDR3 plus reference TRBV2 and TRBJ2-3, the full variable domain is EPEVTQTPSHQVTQMGQEVILRCVPISNHLYFYWYRQILGQKVEFLVSFYNNEISEKSEIFDDQFSVERPDGSNFTLKIRSTKLEDSAMYFCASSEGGQGRDTQYFGPGTRLTVL.

This chain links TRBV21-1 with TRBJ1-1; the DNA was not used to check the table's D call, TRBD1. TRBV21-1 is a documented pseudogene. The CDR3 has 17 amino acids. The CDR3 DNA follows: TGTGCCAGCAGCACAAAACAGGGGGCTCTCGTCAAGACTGAAGCTTTCTTT. Translating gives CASSTKQGALVKTEAFF.

This clone was seen a few times. Other nucleotide sequences in the sample specify the same CDR3. The V and J genes are TRBV12-3 or TRBV12-4 and TRBJ2-7, with 7 positions matching TRBD1. The junction had 5 bases not matched to a gene; V was cut back by 6 bases and J by 3 bases. CDR3 length equals 13 residues. The CDR3 nucleotides read TGTGCCAGCAGCCTGGGACAGTTCTACGAGCAGTACTTC. Translating it yields CASSLGQFYEQYF.

This chain uses TRBV4-3 with TRBJ1-2; a weak D match, TRBD1 (6 bases). This CDR3 comprises 15 residues. The germline V gene encodes CDR1 LGHNA and CDR2 YSLEER. V gave up 2 bases and J gave up 3 bases, with 13 bases separating them. CDR3 amino acids: CASSQTGFAYYGYTF. CDR3 DNA: TGCGCCAGCAGCCAAACAGGGTTCGCTTACTATGGCTACACCTTC.

The chain carries TRBV5-1 and TRBJ1-4; 8 nucleotides line up with TRBD1. V gave up 0 bases and J gave up 4 bases; unmatched junction bases: 2. The CDR3 is 15 amino acids. Germline loops: CDR1 SGHRS, CDR2 YFSETQ. This CDR3 is CASSLGQGSNEKLFF. The CDR3 bases are TGCGCCAGCAGCTTGGGACAGGGGAGTAATGAAAAACTGTTTTTT. Full variable domain (outside the CDR3, taken from reference TRBV5-1 and TRBJ1-4): KAGVTQTPRYLIKTRGQQVTLSCSPISGHRSVSWYQQTPGQGLQFLFEYFSETQRNKGNFPGRFSGRQFSNSRSEMNVSTLELGDSALYLCASSLGQGSNEKLFFGSGTQLSVL.

The rearrangement links TRBV10-3 to TRBJ2-3; 13 bases agree with TRBD2. Germline CDR1 is ENHRY and CDR2 is SYGVKD. The trim removed 9 bases at V and 2 bases at J, leaving 8 bases unmatched. The CDR3 spans 16 residues. CDR3 sequence: CAISPGLAGPTDTQYF. CDR3 coding DNA: TGTGCCATTAGTCCGGGACTAGCGGGGCCCACAGATACGCAGTATTTT.